A selection of T cell receptor beta chains follows, all from one sample in a study of blood T cells in healthy people across ages. TCRdb processed the 5' RACE reads anew with MiXCR; each CDR3 protein has one entry. In the table there are 950,000 to 1,200,000 distinct CDR3 sequences, about two fifths of which are singletons. The sequencing sample was made of blood. These receptors were collected from a man younger than 35 in good health. CDR3s include the opening cysteine and the closing phenylalanine or tryptophan. Fields, in order: V gene, clone size, J gene, D gene, CDR3 DNA, CDR3 protein. The D gene is left open where the match is weak. Clone size is stated in some rows and not others, as once, few, many or a class when expanded.

>TRBV7-2|.|TRBJ1-2|.
TGTGCCAGCAGCTCCTTTTCGAGCTATGGCTACACCTTC
CASSSFSSYGYTF
>TRBV15|.|TRBJ1-6|.
TGTGCCACCGGCGGTGGAGAGGGTATGAATTCACCCCTCCACTTT
CATGGGEGMNSPLHF
>TRBV20-1|few|TRBJ1-1|.
TGCAGTGCTAGACCCCCCGAGAACACTGAAGCTTTCTTT
CSARPPENTEAFF
>TRBV27|few|TRBJ2-1|.
TGTGCCAGCAGTTTATCGGGAAGGGGGACCTACAATGAGCAGTTCTTC
CASSLSGRGTYNEQFF
>TRBV6-5|.|TRBJ1-4|.
TGTGCCAGCAGTTACTCGTCTGGGAGAGGTGAAAAACTGTTTTTT
CASSYSSGRGEKLFF
>TRBV18|few|TRBJ2-3|TRBD1
TGTGCCACCTCAGGACAGGGGGTCACAGATACGCAGTATTTT
CATSGQGVTDTQYF
>TRBV29-1|few|TRBJ2-3|.
TGCAGCGTTGTCCCCGGGGAAACCGGCACAGATACGCAGTATTTT
CSVVPGETGTDTQYF
>TRBV7-2|.|TRBJ1-2|TRBD1
TGTGCCAGCAGCTTAGGGACAGGATTAAGCTATGGCTACACCTTC
CASSLGTGLSYGYTF
>TRBV12-3/TRBV12-4|many|TRBJ2-7|.
TGTGCCAGCAGTTCCAGAAACGGGGGCTCCTACGAGCAGTACTTC
CASSSRNGGSYEQYF
>TRBV12-3/TRBV12-4|.|TRBJ2-1|TRBD1
TGTGCCAGCAGTGCCGGGACAGGGGTAACCGAGGAGCAGTTCTTC
CASSAGTGVTEEQFF
>TRBV29-1|few|TRBJ1-2|.
TGCAGCGTTGTATCGAGGGTCAAAAACAATGGCTACACCTTC
CSVVSRVKNNGYTF
>TRBV10-3|.|TRBJ2-2|.
TGTGCCATCAGTGCGGACTTGCTCACCGGGGAGCTGTTTTTT
CAISADLLTGELFF
>TRBV7-2|.|TRBJ2-5|.
TGTGCCGGCAGCTTGACAGAGACCCAGTACTTC
CAGSLTETQYF
>TRBV6-5|once|TRBJ1-2|.
TGTGCCAGCAGTTACTCAAACGTAAGGGATGGGAATGGCTACACCTTC
CASSYSNVRDGNGYTF
>TRBV12-3/TRBV12-4|.|TRBJ2-7|TRBD2
TGTGCCAGCAGTGAAGGGACTAGCGCCTACGAGCAGTACTTC
CASSEGTSAYEQYF
>TRBV11-2|.|TRBJ1-4|TRBD1
TGTGCCAGCAGGTCAACCGGGACAGGGAACGAAAAACTGTTTTTT
CASRSTGTGNEKLFF
>TRBV10-3|.|TRBJ2-7|TRBD1
TGTGCCACCGGACAGGCAGCCTACGAGCAGTACTTC
CATGQAAYEQYF
>TRBV7-9|few|TRBJ1-4|.
TGTGCCAGCAGCGGATGGGAGAAAGGGAATGAGAAACTGTTTTTT
CASSGWEKGNEKLFF
>TRBV4-3|many|TRBJ2-7|.
TGCGCCAGCAGCCAAGAGTCTGTTTCCGAGCAGTACTTC
CASSQESVSEQYF
>TRBV2|few|TRBJ1-6|TRBD1
TGTGCCAGCGGGACAGGGGCCAATTCACCCCTCCACTTT
CASGTGANSPLHF
>TRBV6-6|few|TRBJ1-4|TRBD1
TGTGCCACTAGGGAACAGGGGGTTGGGAATGAAAAACTGTTTTTT
CATREQGVGNEKLFF
>TRBV27|many|TRBJ1-2|.
TGTGCCAGCAGCCATAACCCTTTCGAGGCGAAGTTTAATGGCTACACCTTC
CASSHNPFEAKFNGYTF
>TRBV10-3|few|TRBJ1-2|.
TGTGCCATCAATTACGGGGATGGCTACACCTTC
CAINYGDGYTF
>TRBV6-1|.|TRBJ2-1|.
TGTGCCAGCAGTGTGGGGGGGGCTATCAATGAGCAGTTCTTC
CASSVGGAINEQFF
>TRBV4-2|few|TRBJ2-5|TRBD2
TGTGCCAGCAGCCAAGAAAGCGGGGGGGTCCGGGAGACCCAGTACTTC
CASSQESGGVRETQYF
>TRBV12-3/TRBV12-4|.|TRBJ1-5|TRBD1
TGTGCCACCAGCAATGGACAGGGGGCGAGACAGCCCCAGCATTTT
CATSNGQGARQPQHF
>TRBV7-2|.|TRBJ1-1|.
TGTGCCAGCAGCTTTACCCAGGGAAGAGCTTTCTTT
CASSFTQGRAFF
>TRBV5-1|.|TRBJ2-7|.
TGCGCCAGCAGCCTCCAAGGACAGATAAGCTCCTACAATGAGCAGTACTTC
CASSLQGQISSYNEQYF
>TRBV4-3|.|TRBJ1-1|.
TGCGCCAGCAGCCAAGATGGCGGAGCAGGTGAAGCTTTCTTT
CASSQDGGAGEAFF
>TRBV10-3|.|TRBJ2-7|TRBD1
TGTGCCATCAGTGGAGCCGGGACAGGGGTCAACGAGCAGTACTTC
CAISGAGTGVNEQYF
>TRBV2|.|TRBJ1-2|.
TGTGCCATCAAGGGCCCTGAGTATGGCTACACCTTC
CAIKGPEYGYTF
>TRBV14|few|TRBJ2-6|.
TGTGCCAGCAGTAGGACGGTGGTGTCTGGGGCCAACGTCCTGACTTTC
CASSRTVVSGANVLTF
>TRBV29-1|.|TRBJ2-1|.
TGCAGCGTTGAAGGGGCCACTACCTACATTGAACAGTTCTTC
CSVEGATTYIEQFF
>TRBV20-1|.|TRBJ2-1|TRBD2
TGCAGTGCTAGAGATATAAGACTAGCGGTCTCCTACAATGAGCAGTTCTTC
CSARDIRLAVSYNEQFF
>TRBV6-2/TRBV6-3|.|TRBJ2-1|TRBD1
TGTGCCAGCAGCGGACAGGGATTGTGGTACAATGAGCAGTTCTTC
CASSGQGLWYNEQFF
>TRBV6-5|.|TRBJ1-1|.
TGTGCCAGCAGTTCCCGGACGGAACGAAGTGAAGCTTTCTTT
CASSSRTERSEAFF
>TRBV7-2|.|TRBJ2-7|.
TGTGCCAGCAGAAGATACGGGTCCGATGAGCAGTACTTC
CASRRYGSDEQYF
>TRBV2|.|TRBJ1-4|TRBD1
TGTGCCAGCAGTGGGCCGCGACAGGGGATCTCAACTAATGAAAAACTGTTTTTT
CASSGPRQGISTNEKLFF
>TRBV29-1|.|TRBJ1-2|TRBD1
TGCAGCGCCTGGGACAGAGACAACTATGGCTACACCTTC
CSAWDRDNYGYTF
>TRBV3-1|.|TRBJ2-5|.
TGTGCCAGCAGCGGTCCAGATCAAGAGACCCAGTACTTC
CASSGPDQETQYF
>TRBV10-3|.|TRBJ1-1|.
TGTGCCATCAGTGAAGGCTCCCCGGGGTGGGCTTTCTTT
CAISEGSPGWAFF
>TRBV7-9|few|TRBJ2-3|TRBD2
TGTGCCAGCAGCACCGGACTAGCGGATAACACAGATACGCAGTATTTT
CASSTGLADNTDTQYF
>TRBV14|.|TRBJ1-1|.
TGTGCCAGCAGCCAACCCCGGGGAGGAGTGAACACTGAAGCTTTCTTT
CASSQPRGGVNTEAFF
>TRBV6-5|.|TRBJ1-1|.
TGTGCCAGCAGTGGCCGGGTTTCGAAGGACACTGAAGCTTTCTTT
CASSGRVSKDTEAFF
>TRBV12-5|.|TRBJ1-2|.
TGTGCTAGTGGTACGGGCAGTGGTAAAATGGGCTACACCTTC
CASGTGSGKMGYTF
>TRBV20-1|.|TRBJ1-2|.
TGCAGTGCTAGAGATCCCAGGGAAGGCTACACCTTC
CSARDPREGYTF
>TRBV29-1|.|TRBJ1-5|TRBD1
TGCAGCGTTCCAAAACAGGGGGTTGATCAGCCCCAGCATTTT
CSVPKQGVDQPQHF
>TRBV6-6|few|TRBJ1-1|.
TGTGCCAGCAGTTACTCCCGGGGAGAAGGTTTCTTT
CASSYSRGEGFF
>TRBV7-2|many|TRBJ1-1|.
TGTGCCAGCAGCCCCCGGGTGAACACTGAAGCTTTCTTT
CASSPRVNTEAFF
>TRBV20-1|.|TRBJ1-1|.
TGCAGTGCTACCGAAAGGGACGGCACTGAAGCTTTCTTT
CSATERDGTEAFF
>TRBV24-1|many|TRBJ2-1|.
TGTGCCACCAGTGATCGGGCCACTAAGGAGCAGTTCTTC
CATSDRATKEQFF
>TRBV9|once|TRBJ2-3|TRBD2
TGTGCCAGCAGCGGACAGACTAGCGGAACCCCCAGAGGGACGCAGTATTTT
CASSGQTSGTPRGTQYF
>TRBV20-1|many|TRBJ1-2|TRBD1
TGCAGTGATATGCCGGGACAGGGGTTAAGTAACTATGGCTACACCTTC
CSDMPGQGLSNYGYTF
>TRBV20-1|.|TRBJ1-2|.
TGCAGTGCTAGGGAAGGGGGACTGGGCTATGGCTACACCTTC
CSAREGGLGYGYTF